Listed below are T cell receptor beta chains from one sample, sequenced in a study of blood T cell repertoires in COVID-19. Measured with immunoSEQ multiplex PCR; TCRdb has only the in-frame clones, and not every one. This sample has over 200,000 clones, with roughly 84% found just once. Specimen: peripheral blood. The source of these receptors is a man between 35 and 55 years old with acute or convalescent COVID-19. CDR3s include the opening cysteine and the closing phenylalanine or tryptophan. The D gene is left open where the match is weak. The size entry is marked missing in some rows and otherwise reads once, few, many or a size class.

>TRBV19|TRBD1|once|TRBJ2-4
CASSKQGSGTIQYF
TGTGCCAGTAGCAAACAGGGGAGTGGTACCATTCAGTACTTC
>TRBV5-1|.|few|TRBJ1-1
CASSLRGGTEAFF
TGCGCCAGCAGCTTGCGTGGGGGGACTGAAGCTTTCTTT
>TRBV5-1|.|.|TRBJ2-7
CASSRGDSYEQYF
TGCGCCAGCAGTAGGGGCGACTCCTACGAGCAGTACTTC
>TRBV20-1|TRBD2|.|TRBJ2-1
CSASLPGSGNGEQFF
TGCAGTGCTAGTCTCCCCGGTAGCGGGAACGGTGAGCAGTTCTTC
>TRBV7-8|TRBD1|few|TRBJ1-4
CASSGRTGTKLFF
TGTGCCAGCAGCGGGCGGACAGGGACAAAACTGTTTTTT
>TRBV11-2|TRBD2|.|TRBJ2-5
CASRLQAGVAGETQYF
TGTGCCAGCAGGCTACAGGCGGGAGTGGCCGGAGAGACCCAGTACTTC
>TRBV29-1|TRBD1|once|TRBJ2-7
CSVAWDSSYEQYF
TGCAGCGTTGCGTGGGACAGCTCCTACGAGCAGTACTTC
>TRBV5-1|.|.|TRBJ2-2
CASAPTGQENTGELFF
TGCGCCAGCGCCCCCACCGGCCAGGAGAACACCGGGGAGCTGTTTTTT
>TRBV5-1|.|once|TRBJ2-3
CASRGLERDTQYF
TGCGCCAGCCGAGGGCTAGAACGTGATACGCAGTATTTT
>TRBV19|.|.|TRBJ1-1
CASNTGSTEAFF
TGTGCCAGCAATACAGGGAGCACTGAAGCTTTCTTT
>TRBV6-5|.|.|TRBJ1-5
CASSWGQGDQPQHF
TGTGCCAGCAGCTGGGGGCAGGGCGATCAGCCCCAGCATTTT
>TRBV6-5|.|once|TRBJ1-2
CASSTRGGDYGYTF
TGTGCCAGCAGTACTAGGGGGGGGGACTATGGCTACACCTTC
>TRBV9|.|.|TRBJ2-3
CASSVGVIDTSTDTQYF
TGTGCCAGCAGCGTAGGAGTCATCGACACTAGCACAGATACGCAGTATTTT
>TRBV4-1|TRBD1|.|TRBJ1-1
CASSSGQGVGTEAFF
TGCGCCAGCAGCAGCGGACAGGGAGTAGGGACTGAAGCTTTCTTT
>TRBV9|TRBD1|.|TRBJ1-1
CASSVVGQGTTEAFF
TGTGCCAGCAGCGTTGTGGGACAGGGGACGACTGAAGCTTTCTTT
>TRBV6-5|TRBD2|.|TRBJ2-1
CASREGGDDEQFF
TGTGCCAGCAGGGAGGGAGGGGACGATGAGCAGTTCTTC
>TRBV18|TRBD2|.|TRBJ2-7
CASSRSGGGEQYF
TGTGCCAGCTCACGGTCGGGAGGCGGCGAGCAGTACTTC
>TRBV5-1|TRBD2|.|TRBJ2-2
CASSLGLAGPPGTGELFF
TGCGCCAGCAGCTTAGGACTAGCGGGCCCCCCGGGCACCGGGGAGCTGTTTTTT
>TRBV19|TRBD1|.|TRBJ1-5
CASSPSRDRVSQPQHF
TGTGCCAGTAGTCCTAGCCGGGACAGGGTGAGTCAGCCCCAGCATTTT
>TRBV7-9|.|.|TRBJ1-2
CASTPGGRDGYTF
TGTGCCAGCACCCCGGGGGGGAGGGACGGCTACACCTTC
>TRBV29-1|TRBD2|.|TRBJ2-1
CSAEGAGVGNEQFF
TGCAGCGCAGAAGGGGCGGGAGTAGGGAATGAGCAGTTCTTC
>TRBV11-3|.|.|TRBJ2-1
CASSLIQGGFLDEQFF
TGTGCCAGCAGCTTAATCCAGGGTGGGTTTTTGGATGAGCAGTTCTTC
>TRBV6-2/TRBV6-3|.|.|TRBJ1-3
CASSSRFWALRGWSGNTIYF
TGTGCCAGCAGTTCCCGGTTCTGGGCGCTAAGGGGGTGGTCCGGAAACACCATATATTTT
>TRBV11-2|.|.|TRBJ1-2
CASSAGRDYGYTF
TGTGCCAGCAGCGCGGGACGGGACTATGGCTACACCTTC
>TRBV9|TRBD1|.|TRBJ1-1
CASSVGTGGTEAFF
TGTGCCAGCAGCGTAGGAACAGGGGGCACTGAAGCTTTCTTT
>TRBV14|.|.|TRBJ2-5
CASSRPRKGRETQYF
TGTGCCAGCAGCCGCCCACGGAAGGGGCGGGAGACCCAGTACTTC
>TRBV11-3|.|.|TRBJ2-3
CASSLTADTQYF
TGTGCCAGCAGCTTAACAGCAGATACGCAGTATTTT
>TRBV7-9|TRBD2|few|TRBJ2-3
CASSLAFGLAGVDTQYF
TGTGCCAGCAGCTTAGCCTTCGGACTAGCGGGAGTAGATACGCAGTATTTT
>TRBV30|.|.|TRBJ1-2
CAWSVTTNYGYTF
TGTGCCTGGAGCGTTACAACTAACTATGGCTACACCTTC
>TRBV11-2|TRBD2|.|TRBJ2-5
CASSLGLAYETQYF
TGTGCCAGCAGCCTTGGACTAGCATATGAGACCCAGTACTTC
>TRBV30|.|.|TRBJ2-7
CAWSQDSVEQYF
TGTGCCTGGAGTCAGGACAGCGTGGAGCAGTACTTC